These 32 T cell receptor beta chains were sequenced from one sample in a study of neoadjuvant nivolumab and ipilimumab in lung cancer. TCRdb's copy holds only in-frame clones and misses some; the assay was immunoSEQ multiplex PCR. The sample includes tens of thousands of clones, less than 85% of them seen just once. Sequencing used peripheral blood, obtained before neoadjuvant nivolumab, alone or with ipilimumab. The receptors stem from an adult with non-small cell lung cancer.

This clone was picked up a small number of times. The chain recombines TRBV7-2 with TRBJ1-1; D unclear. Per the germline V gene, CDR1 is SGHTA and CDR2 is FQGNSA. V lost 5 bases, J lost 2 bases, and 12 bases lay in between. The CDR3 extends over 14 amino acids. CDR3 coding DNA: TGTGCCAGCAGCCCCACTTATTATAACACTGAAGCTTTCTTT. Protein sequence: CASSPTYYNTEAFF.

V is TRBV14 and J is TRBJ2-7; D unclear. Deletions cut 5 bases from V and 6 bases from J, with 17 bases between. This CDR3 comprises 14 residues. In germline, CDR1 is SGHDN, CDR2 FVKESK. The CDR3 DNA reads as TGTGCCAGCAGCTCCCGCTCGCCGCCTCTCGAGCAGTACTTC. Its translation: CASSSRSPPLEQYF.

The rearrangement links TRBV11-2 to TRBJ2-4, with no clear D. This CDR3 comprises 16 residues. V shed 4 bases and J shed 0 bases, with 13 bases lying between them. From germline, CDR1 is SGHAT and CDR2 FQNNGV. The CDR3 here is CASSYRAGLAKNIQYF. DNA for the CDR3: TGTGCCAGCAGCTACCGGGCAGGTCTAGCCAAAAACATTCAGTACTTC.

The chain employs TRBV9 and TRBJ2-1, with D perhaps being TRBD1 or TRBD2 (5 bases each). In germline, CDR1 is SGDLS, CDR2 YYNGEE. The CDR3 length is 16 residues. The germline V and J ends were trimmed by 0 bases and 6 bases, with 16 bases remaining between them. CDR3 residues: CASSVEGVGRPNEQFF. For the CDR3, the DNA is TGTGCCAGCAGCGTAGAGGGAGTGGGGCGCCCCAATGAGCAGTTCTTC.

This chain joins TRBV11-3 and TRBJ2-3; 13 bases are shared with TRBD2. V lost 5 bases to trimming and J lost 6 bases; unmatched junction nucleotides: 8. Germline V gives CDR1 SGHNT, CDR2 YENEEA. CDR3 length: 16 amino acids. CDR3 bases: TGTGCCAGCAGCGCGGGACTAGCGGGAATCATGGATACGCAGTATTTT. It yields the protein CASSAGLAGIMDTQYF.

This clone was seen a few times. The V call is TRBV25-1, the J call TRBJ2-7, with 10 bases aligning to TRBD1. Trimming removed 7 bases from V and 2 bases from J; junction bases left unmatched: 5. Germline V gene data show CDR1 as MGHDK and CDR2 as SYGVNS. The length of the CDR3 is 14 residues. CDR3 DNA: TGTGCCAGCACAGGGGACAGGGGAACCTACGAGCAGTACTTC. Residues: CASTGDRGTYEQYF.

This clone was observed a few times. This chain links TRBV2 with TRBJ2-7, with 7 nucleotides matching TRBD2. Germline values: CDR1 SNHLY, CDR2 FYNNEI. This CDR3 has 15 amino acids. V dropped 5 bases and J dropped 2; count of bases not matched to a gene: 9. The CDR3 nucleotides read TGTGCCAGCAGTATGGGGGGGAAACCGACCTACGAGCAGTACTTC. It encodes CASSMGGKPTYEQYF.

This rearrangement joins TRBV29-1 to TRBJ2-1; D might be TRBD2 (7 bases). Per the germline V gene, CDR1 is SQVTM and CDR2 is ANQGSEA. CDR3 size: 12 residues. Trimming left V 6 bases short and J 6 bases short, with 12 bases between. CDR3 loop: CSVGGGPNEQFF. In DNA form, the CDR3 reads TGCAGCGTGGGGGGGGGCCCCAATGAGCAGTTCTTC.

The rearrangement uses TRBV11-2 and TRBJ1-1; D is unclear. The CDR3 totals 14 residues. The germline CDR1 and CDR2 sequences are SGHAT and FQNNGV. Trimming cost V 1 base and J 4 bases, with 10 bases left between them. The CDR3 nucleotides are TGTGCCAGCAGCTTAGGGGCAGTAGGCACTGAAGCTTTCTTT. Its protein product is CASSLGAVGTEAFF. Combining the CDR3 with reference TRBV11-2 and TRBJ1-1 gives the whole variable domain EAGVAQSPRYKIIEKRQSVAFWCNPISGHATLYWYQQILGQGPKLLIQFQNNGVVDDSQLPKDRFSAERLKGVDSTLKIQPAKLEDSAVYLCASSLGAVGTEAFFGQGTRLTVV.

In this sample, this clone turned up once. J is TRBJ2-2 and V is TRBV7-6; possible D gene TRBD2, 5 bases. Trimming removed 3 bases at V and 1 base at J, with 6 bases between. Germline values: CDR1 SGHVS, CDR2 FNYEAQ. The CDR3 extends over 14 amino acids. The CDR3 nucleotides are TGTGCCAGCAGCTTTGCGGGGAACACCGGGGAGCTGTTTTTT. This translates into CASSFAGNTGELFF.

The table lists this clone with a count of one. The chain combines TRBV30 with TRBJ2-3; D is perhaps TRBD2 (6 bases). Trimming removed 3 bases from V and 0 bases from J, with 19 bases in between. CDR1 and CDR2 (germline): GTSNPN, SVGIG (reference sequence). The CDR3 loop spans 17 amino acids. CDR3 region: CAWRHYAGDLSTDTQYF. The CDR3 nucleotides read TGTGCCTGGAGACACTACGCCGGGGACTTGAGCACAGATACGCAGTATTTT.

The gene calls are TRBV11-3 and TRBJ1-1; no clear D gene. The CDR3 runs 15 residues. Germline V gene data show CDR1 as SGHNT and CDR2 as YENEEA. Trimming left V 0 bases short and J 1 base short, with 9 bases between. As DNA, the CDR3 is TGTGCCAGCAGCTTAGATTATTTGGAGAACACTGAAGCTTTCTTT. This codes for CASSLDYLENTEAFF.

This chain uses TRBV7-2 with TRBJ1-5; a weak D match, TRBD1 (5 bases). This CDR3 region has 15 residues. The germline CDR1 and CDR2 sequences are SGHTA and FQGNSA. Trimming removed 5 bases from V and 4 bases from J, with 15 bases in between. The CDR3 is CASSSGTRENQPQHF. CDR3 in DNA: TGTGCCAGCAGCAGTGGGACGAGGGAGAATCAGCCCCAGCATTTT.

The chain combines TRBV7-3 with TRBJ2-3; 12 bases map to TRBD2. The CDR3 has 15 residues. CDR1 and CDR2 from the germline V gene are SGHTA and FQGTGA. After removal of 3 bases from V and 6 bases from J, the junction contained 4 bases not matched to a gene. In nucleotides, the CDR3 is TGTGCCAGCAGCTTCGGGGGGACTAGCGGGGATACGCAGTATTTT. It specifies CASSFGGTSGDTQYF.

CDR3 amino acids: CASSLGPASGIIGEQFF. CDR3 DNA: TGCGCCAGCAGCTTGGGTCCGGCTAGCGGGATAATTGGTGAGCAGTTCTTC. The chain has TRBV5-1 and TRBJ2-1, with 9 positions matching TRBD2. Germline-derived CDR1 and CDR2 are SGHRS and YFSETQ. Unmatched junction bases numbered 13, after V lost 0 bases and J lost 9 bases. This CDR3 has 17 amino acids.

The sample holds a few counts of this clone. The V gene is TRBV29-1, the J gene TRBJ2-7; no clear D gene. Germline V gene sequence: CDR1 SQVTM, CDR2 ANQGSEA. V lost 2 bases and J 6 bases, leaving 11 bases between the germline ends. The CDR3 extends over 12 amino acids. CDR3 bases: TGCAGCGTTGAATCCAAGTCGTCCGAGCAGTACTTC. Residues: CSVESKSSEQYF.

The chain carries TRBV7-3 and TRBJ2-2; D may be TRBD1 (6 bases). The germline V gene has CDR1 SGHTA and CDR2 FQGTGA. This CDR3 region has 14 residues. The V end lost 6 bases, the J end lost 2 bases, and 10 bases lay between the germline ends. The CDR3 DNA reads as TGTGCCAGCAGTGGACAGCCAAACACCGGGGAGCTGTTTTTT. As protein: CASSGQPNTGELFF.

The chain has TRBV19 and TRBJ2-7; D unresolved. CDR1 LNHDA and CDR2 SQIVND come from the germline V gene (reference sequence). Trimming took 7 bases from V and 1 from J, leaving 8 bases between them. The CDR3 sequence is 12 residues long. The CDR3 sequence is CASTGHSYEQYF. The CDR3 nucleotides read TGTGCCAGTACCGGCCATTCCTACGAGCAGTACTTC. Using reference TRBV19 and TRBJ2-7 for the parts outside the CDR3, the full variable domain is DGGITQSPKYLFRKEGQNVTLSCEQNLNHDAMYWYRQDPGQGLRLIYYSQIVNDFQKGDIAEGYSVSREKKESFPLTVTSAQKNPTAFYLCASTGHSYEQYFGPGTRLTVT.

V usage is TRBV11-2 and J usage is TRBJ2-1; 12 bases fit TRBD2. V shed 5 bases and J 4 bases; nucleotides not matched to a gene: 6. This CDR3 has 16 amino acids. Per germline, CDR1 SGHAT and CDR2 FQNNGV. The CDR3 here is CASSDGTSGLYNEQFF. The CDR3 bases are TGTGCCAGCAGCGACGGGACTAGCGGGTTGTACAATGAGCAGTTCTTC.

About this clone itself: At one boundary the junction diverges from the germline segment, which might be a read error. This chain joins TRBV7-7 and TRBJ2-5, with D possibly being TRBD1 (6 bases). This CDR3 region has 15 residues. In germline, CDR1 is SSHAT, CDR2 FNYEAQ (reference sequence). CDR3 nucleotide sequence: TGTGCTAGCAGCTTAGGGTCACAGGGTGGCGAGACCCAGTACTTC. Protein: CASSLGSQGGETQYF.

This clone appeared a single time. This sequence joins TRBV5-1 and TRBJ2-1; 8 bases match TRBD1. The CDR3 length is 15 residues. Trimming removed 0 bases from V and 5 bases from J; junction bases left unmatched: 4. Germline V gene data show CDR1 as SGHRS and CDR2 as YFSETQ. The CDR3 region has the DNA TGCGCCAGCAGCTTGGGACAGGGGCTCGACAATGAGCAGTTCTTC. It translates to CASSLGQGLDNEQFF.

The chain combines TRBV5-5 with TRBJ2-7; 9 bases fit TRBD2. Germline V gene lookup returns CDR1 SGHKS and CDR2 YYEKEE (reference sequence). The CDR3 is 15 amino acids. J was trimmed by 0 bases and V by 4 bases; bases with no gene match: 5. CDR3 in DNA: TGTGCCAGCAGCCAAGATAGCGGGAGCTCCTACGAGCAGTACTTC. Translating it yields CASSQDSGSSYEQYF.

CDR3 region: CASSQGLKQFF. CDR3 DNA sequence: TGCGCCAGCAGCCAAGGACTAAAGCAGTTCTTC. The J gene is TRBJ2-1, the V gene TRBV4-1, with a weak D call TRBD2 (5 bases). Trimming cost V 1 base and J 11 bases, with 6 bases left between them. CDR1 is MGHRA, CDR2 YSYEKL, per germline. The CDR3 has 11 amino acids.

The rearrangement links TRBV15 to TRBJ2-7; D is unresolved. The CDR3 consists of 15 residues. Germline CDR1 is LNHNV and CDR2 is YYDKDF (reference sequence). Trimming cost V 0 bases and J 5 bases, with 14 bases left between them. CDR3 loop: CATSRDGSRSDEQYF. CDR3 nucleotides: TGTGCCACCAGCAGAGACGGGTCAAGGAGCGACGAGCAGTACTTC.

The chain carries TRBV7-2 and TRBJ1-4; 10 positions match TRBD1. This CDR3 comprises 15 residues. Trimming at V came to 3 bases and at J to 8 bases, leaving 6 bases not matched to a gene. Germline CDR1 is SGHTA and CDR2 is FQGNSA. The CDR3, as DNA: TGTGCCAGCAGCTTTAGTGGGACAGGGGACGAAAAACTGTTTTTT. Its protein product is CASSFSGTGDEKLFF.

The chain has TRBV4-3 and TRBJ2-1; TRBD2 agrees at 7 bases. Trimming took 3 bases from V and 10 from J; bases not matched to a gene: 9. Germline-derived CDR1 and CDR2 are LGHNA and YSLEER. The CDR3 is 14 amino acids. The CDR3 reads CASSQAGRASEQFF. The CDR3 nucleotides are TGCGCCAGCAGCCAGGCGGGGAGGGCCTCCGAGCAGTTCTTC.

The V and J genes are TRBV19 and TRBJ2-4; 11 positions match TRBD1. The V segment lost 4 bases and the J segment 4 bases; nucleotides outside the gene matches: 3. Germline V lookup: CDR1 LNHDA, CDR2 SQIVND (reference sequence). This CDR3 spans 15 amino acids. For the CDR3, the DNA is TGTGCCAGTAGTAAGCGGGACAGGGGGAAAAACATTCAGTACTTC. Translated, it gives CASSKRDRGKNIQYF.

Only one count was recorded for this clone. The chain recombines TRBV4-2 with TRBJ2-1, with 14 positions matching TRBD2. Trimming at V came to 5 bases and at J to 8 bases, leaving 5 bases not matched to a gene. CDR3 size: 15 residues. CDR1 LGHNA and CDR2 YNFKEQ come from the germline V gene. CDR3 nucleotide sequence: TGTGCCAGCAGCACCCGACTAGCGGGAGGGGATGAGCAGTTCTTC. Its protein is CASSTRLAGGDEQFF.

V is TRBV30 and J is TRBJ1-5; D unresolved. V was cut by 2 bases and J by 6 bases, with 11 bases left in between. CDR3 length equals 13 residues. Germline loops: CDR1 GTSNPN, CDR2 SVGIG (reference sequence). Here the CDR3 reads CAWSQGPLQPQHF. The CDR3 DNA reads as TGTGCCTGGAGTCAAGGACCACTTCAGCCCCAGCATTTT.

The chain carries TRBV6-5 and TRBJ1-1, with 8 bases fitting TRBD1. The V gene's germline CDR1 is MNHEY and CDR2 SVGAGI. The CDR3 contains 16 residues. After removal of 0 bases from V and 1 base from J, the junction contained 4 bases not matched to a gene. CDR3 protein: CASSYSPRGRNTEAFF. The CDR3 DNA reads as TGTGCCAGCAGTTACTCTCCCAGGGGGCGGAACACTGAAGCTTTCTTT.

This clone was detected once. The chain links TRBV5-1 to TRBJ2-1, with a possible D match to TRBD1 (7 bases). Looked up from germline, CDR1 is SGHRS and CDR2 is YFSETQ. V was cut by 7 bases and J by 7 bases, with 24 bases left in between. The CDR3 loop spans 16 amino acids. CDR3 in DNA: TGCGCCAGCGGCCGACAGGGAGGAAGTGGCGAGAATGAGCAGTTCTTC. This codes for CASGRQGGSGENEQFF.

A few counts support this clone. CDR3: CASLTRDPWGGELFF. CDR3 DNA sequence: TGTGCCAGCCTGACCCGGGACCCCTGGGGAGGGGAGCTGTTTTTT. The chain couples TRBV2 to TRBJ2-2; D could derive from TRBD1 or TRBD2 (5 bases each). Germline V CDR1 and CDR2: SNHLY, FYNNEI. Trimming took off 8 bases at V and 8 bases at J, with 21 bases between the two ends. There are 15 residues in the CDR3.